This T cell receptor beta chain was observed in a study of blood T cell repertoires in COVID-19. Using immunoSEQ multiplex PCR, the repertoire was profiled, and TCRdb retains in-frame clones only, with some absent. The repertoire holds approximately 490,000 clones, with 75% to 90% as singletons. V was shortened by 1 base and J by 5 bases, with 14 bases between the two germline ends. This CDR3 has 15 amino acids. CDR1 SNHLY and CDR2 FYNNEI come from the germline V gene. This clone was picked up one time. Recruits, aged roughly 18 to 90 years, lived in 24 US areas. Sequencing was carried out using PBMCs or T cells enriched from blood (not recorded which). The source is a woman younger than 35 who had recovered from COVID-19. The gene calls are TRBV2 and TRBJ1-2, with D tentatively TRBD1 (6 bases). The CDR3 region is CASSEGGHREYGYTF. The CDR3 nucleotides read TGTGCCAGCAGTGAAGGGGGACACCGTGAGTATGGCTACACCTTC.